This T cell receptor (beta chain) was retrieved from a study of cytomegalovirus exposure and HLA in healthy donors. About the research overall: The study's early data release held about 85 million unique TCRs from HLA-typed donors. Study-level points and caveats: Looking again later, the authors saw that most CMV-associated TCR beta chains seemed HLA-restricted.

The PCR was carried out with 60 Vbeta primers and 13 Jbeta primers. TCRdb's copy holds only in-frame clones and misses some; the assay was immunoSEQ multiplex PCR. The table records over 100,000 clones, 80% of them present only once. With regard to this clone: Its cognate antigen is unknown.

CDR1 is SNHLY and CDR2 is FYNNEI in the germline V gene. Trimming cost V 6 bases and J 1 base, with 6 bases left between them. This CDR3 is 12 amino acids long. The chain couples TRBV2 to TRBJ2-5; the D is unclear. The sample consisted of PBMCs. The clonotype was recovered from a man aged 30 to 45 in good health and CMV-seronegative. The CDR3 is CASRRPQETQYF. CDR3 sequence (DNA): TGTGCCAGCAGGCGGCCCCAAGAGACCCAGTACTTC.